This T cell receptor beta chain originates from a study of shared clonotypes between healthy human individuals. As concerns this clone: Its antigen is still unknown.

General study points: Non-shared clonotypes were found to have lower generation probabilities than the clonotypes that were shared by all four of the sorted-subset donors.

Produced via immunoSEQ multiplex PCR; TCRdb's table is partial and in-frame only. The sample includes 2.3 million or so clones, 85% to 95% seen only once; the top ten take about 0.39%. V was clipped by 7 bases and J by 5 bases; unmatched bases: 6. The CDR3 is 13 residues long. Germline CDR1 reads MNHEY; CDR2 reads SMNVEV (reference sequence). This receptor was obtained from a man in his late teens or twenties in good health. Some clones in this sample may be carry-over from other donors' samples. The gene calls are TRBV27 and TRBJ2-5; the match to TRBD1 covers 8 bases. Sequencing was done on a sample of naive CD4+ T cells from PBMCs. Subset denoted: CD45RA+ positively selected. CDR3 amino acids: CASTRTGSETQYF. The CDR3 nucleotides read TGTGCCAGCACCCGGACAGGGTCGGAGACCCAGTACTTC.